These T cell receptor beta chains were read from a single sample in a study of beta chain features in type 1 diabetes. The table came from immunoSEQ multiplex PCR; TCRdb's copy has only in-frame clones and leaves some out. The data show 400,000 or so clones, 9.6% seen once. The sample consisted of central memory CD4+ T cells from blood. These receptors all stem from a man aged 25-45 years with type 1 diabetes. Both conserved end residues are part of each CDR3. A D gene is named only where the DNA matches it firmly. Not all rows give a size; the values are once, few, many and, for expanded clones, a class.

TRBJ1-1	TRBD1	NA	TRBV6-5	TGTGCCAGCAGTGGACCGACAGGGGACGTGGAAGCTTTCTTT	CASSGPTGDVEAFF
TRBJ2-1	NA	NA	TRBV19	TGTGCCAGTAGTATAGACAGGTCCTACAATGAGCAGTTCTTC	CASSIDRSYNEQFF
TRBJ1-2	NA	few	TRBV7-2	TGTGCCAGCAGCTTAGCGGGCAGGGAGGGTGGCTACACCTTC	CASSLAGREGGYTF
TRBJ2-5	TRBD1	few	TRBV6-1	TGTGCCAGCCGCGGGACAGGGCAAGAGACCCAGTACTTC	CASRGTGQETQYF
TRBJ2-1	TRBD1	NA	TRBV7-9	TGTGCCAGCAGCTCTCCGGGACAGGGGTTCAATGAGCAGTTCTTC	CASSSPGQGFNEQFF
TRBJ1-1	NA	NA	TRBV21-1	TGTGCCAGCGTGGGGGCGAAACCGACTGAAGCTTTCTTT	CASVGAKPTEAFF
TRBJ2-1	TRBD2	NA	TRBV7-3	TGTGCCAGCAGGAGTGGGAGGGCCGGAGATGAGCAGTTCTTC	CASRSGRAGDEQFF
TRBJ2-1	TRBD2	many	TRBV28	TGTGCCAGCGGACTAGCGGGATGGGAGGAGCAGTTCTTC	CASGLAGWEEQFF
TRBJ2-3	TRBD2	NA	TRBV7-6	TGTGCCAGCTCCGCTAGCGGGGCCACAGATACGCAGTATTTT	CASSASGATDTQYF
TRBJ2-7	TRBD2	few	TRBV5-1	TGCGCCAGCAGCCGGACTAGCGGAGTTTACGAGCAGTACTTC	CASSRTSGVYEQYF
TRBJ1-1	TRBD1	few	TRBV4-2	TGTGCCAGCAGCCATCCGGACAGGGAAATTGAAGCTTTCTTT	CASSHPDREIEAFF
TRBJ2-1	TRBD2	few	TRBV27	TGTGCCAGCACCCCCCGGGCGGTCGGGGGGAATGAGCAGTTCTTC	CASTPRAVGGNEQFF
TRBJ2-7	NA	few	TRBV13	TGTGCCAGCAGCTTAGACGGTAGAACCTACGAGCAGTACTTC	CASSLDGRTYEQYF
TRBJ2-5	TRBD2	few	TRBV5-8	TGTGCCAGCACACCAGCGGGAGGTCCTGGTGAGACCCAGTACTTC	CASTPAGGPGETQYF
TRBJ1-4	NA	NA	TRBV25-1	TGTGCCAGCAGTGGGGGGGCTAATGAAAAACTGTTTTTT	CASSGGANEKLFF
TRBJ2-2	NA	few	TRBV5-1	TGCGCCAGCAGCTTTTTCCTAGAGAACACCGGGGAGCTGTTTTTT	CASSFFLENTGELFF
TRBJ1-5	NA	NA	TRBV7-2	TGTGCCAGCAGCCGCGGGGGGGAAGGCCAGCCCCAGCATTTT	CASSRGGEGQPQHF
TRBJ2-7	TRBD2	NA	TRBV28	TGTGCCAGCAGTGGGACTAGCGGGAGACTCTACGAGCAGTACTTC	CASSGTSGRLYEQYF
TRBJ1-2	TRBD1	few	TRBV7-9	TGTGCCAGCAGCTCATACCGGGACAGTAACTATGGCTACACCTTC	CASSSYRDSNYGYTF
TRBJ2-3	TRBD1	NA	TRBV5-6	TGTGCCAGCAGCTTGGGTCTCGGCGGGGACAGGGAGGGCTATTTT	CASSLGLGGDREGYF
TRBJ1-5	NA	NA	TRBV7-9	TGTGCCAGCAGCCGCCCCGGAGCCAATCAGCCCCAGCATTTT	CASSRPGANQPQHF
TRBJ2-5	NA	NA	TRBV29-1	TGCAGCGTTGATCATCAGTGGGAAGGAGAGACCCAGTACTTC	CSVDHQWEGETQYF
TRBJ2-7	NA	NA	TRBV5-1	TGCGCCAGCAGCTTGCAGGGAGGAAGCTCCTACGAGCAGTACTTC	CASSLQGGSSYEQYF
TRBJ2-1	TRBD1	NA	TRBV2	TGTGCCAGCTCTATAACAGGGGTCGATAAGAACAATGAGCAGTTCTTC	CASSITGVDKNNEQFF
TRBJ2-3	TRBD1	few	TRBV4-3	TGCGCCAGCAGCCTCCTGGCGAGGACAGGATCTTCGGGGCTCTTGGGAGATACGCAGTATTTT	CASSLLARTGSSGLLGDTQYF
TRBJ1-2	NA	NA	TRBV7-9	TGTGCCAGCAGCTTACTGGAAGGGGCGGGGAACTATGGCTACACCTTC	CASSLLEGAGNYGYTF
TRBJ1-1	NA	many	TRBV5-1	TGCGCCAGCAGCTCGACATTATTGAACACTGAAGCTTTCTTT	CASSSTLLNTEAFF
TRBJ2-7	TRBD2	NA	TRBV7-2	TGTGCCAGCAGCCAAGAGGGACTAGCGCCAAACGAGCAGTACTTC	CASSQEGLAPNEQYF
TRBJ1-1	NA	NA	TRBV19	TGTGCCAGTAGTGAGACAGGCTCCACCAAGGAAGCTTTCTTT	CASSETGSTKEAFF